This T cell receptor (beta chain) was obtained from a study of Ad26.COV2.S vaccination and SARS-CoV-2 variants. Overall study results and limits: Recipients of vaccine and of placebo showed similar breadth of their non-spike TCR repertoires. Substantial breadth in spike-specific CD8+ and CD4+ T cell responses was reportedly seen after vaccination. Spike-specific TCR breadth was greater after Ad26.COV2.S than placebo.

Treatment specified: roughly 19 received Ad26.COV2.S at low or high dose, single or two shots; roughly five received placebo; per-sample allocation not given. The study sampled participants on day 63 after the first vaccine or placebo injection. The study used a vaccine consisting of an Ad26 vector that expressed Wuhan-strain SARS-CoV-2 spike. Remarks on this clone: Its antigen remains unidentified.

The protocol was immunoSEQ multiplex PCR, while the TCRdb copy is restricted to in-frame clones and leaves out a portion. The sample shows 330,000 or so clones, 90% of them seen only once. The length of the CDR3 is 19 residues. Germline V gives CDR1 LNHDA, CDR2 SQIVND (reference sequence). Trimming removed 4 bases from V and 2 bases from J, with 24 bases in between. This TCR was recovered from a person aged 18-65 years who received the Ad26.COV2.S COVID-19 vaccine or a placebo. The chain carries TRBV19 and TRBJ2-1; D may be TRBD1 (6 bases). Sequencing used peripheral blood, obtained in a trial of Ad26.COV2.S vaccine versus placebo. The CDR3, as DNA: TGTGCCAGTAGTACACTGAACTACGTCAGGGGCCCTACCTACAATGAGCAGTTCTTC. This encodes CASSTLNYVRGPTYNEQFF.